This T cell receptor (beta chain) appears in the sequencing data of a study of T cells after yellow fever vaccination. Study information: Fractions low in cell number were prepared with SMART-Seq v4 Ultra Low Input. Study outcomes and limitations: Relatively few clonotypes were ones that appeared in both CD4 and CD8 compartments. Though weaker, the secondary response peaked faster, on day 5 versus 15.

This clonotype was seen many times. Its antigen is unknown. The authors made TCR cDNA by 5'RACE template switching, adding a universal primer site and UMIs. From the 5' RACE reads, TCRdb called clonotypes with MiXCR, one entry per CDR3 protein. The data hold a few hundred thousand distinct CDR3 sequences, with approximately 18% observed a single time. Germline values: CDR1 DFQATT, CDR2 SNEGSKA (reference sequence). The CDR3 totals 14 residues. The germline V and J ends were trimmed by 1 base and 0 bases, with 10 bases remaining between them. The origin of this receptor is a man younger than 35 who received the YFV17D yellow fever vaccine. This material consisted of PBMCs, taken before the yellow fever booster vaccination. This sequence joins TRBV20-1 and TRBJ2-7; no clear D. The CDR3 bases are TGCAGTGCTAGAGGGACGGAAAGCTCCTACGAGCAGTACGTC. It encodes CSARGTESSYEQYV.